This T cell receptor (beta chain) was obtained from a study of OX40 agonist ivuxolimab in advanced cancers. The data were produced by immunoSEQ multiplex PCR, yet TCRdb's version contains in-frame clones alone and is incomplete. The sample holds about 76,000 clones; around 86% are singletons and the top ten take around 3.2%. Germline-derived CDR1 and CDR2 are SGHNT and YENEEA. Trimming removed 1 base from V and 0 bases from J, with 16 bases in between. The CDR3 extends over 18 amino acids. The clonotype originates from an adult with an advanced solid tumor such as melanoma, head and neck, liver or kidney cancer. The material was CD4+ or CD8+ T cells sorted from blood, obtained in a trial of the OX40 agonist ivuxolimab. This chain links TRBV11-3 with TRBJ2-1, with D hard to call. CDR3 sequence reads: CASSLVSDLFSSYNEQFF. CDR3 sequence (DNA): TGTGCCAGCAGCTTAGTCTCTGACCTTTTCAGCTCCTACAATGAGCAGTTCTTC.